The next 12 T cell receptor beta chains were all read from a single sample in a study of blood T cell repertoires in COVID-19. Clones were sequenced by immunoSEQ multiplex PCR, and TCRdb holds only the in-frame ones, with some missing. There are 250,000 to 300,000 clones in the sample; about 90% occur only once, and approximately 1.3% lies in the top ten. Sequenced sample: PBMCs or T cells enriched from blood (not recorded which). Receptors originate from a human donor in a cohort exposed to, infected with or recovered from COVID-19 (not recorded which). The donor label of this sample is uncertain.

This clone appeared once. The chain joins TRBV4-2 to TRBJ1-4, with 8 bases identical to TRBD1. CDR1 and CDR2 from the germline V gene are LGHNA and YNFKEQ. The junction had 4 bases not matched to a gene; V was cut back by 0 bases and J by 7 bases. This CDR3 contains 15 residues. The CDR3 loop reads CASSQDPGQAEKLFF. The CDR3 DNA sequence: TGTGCCAGCAGCCAAGACCCGGGACAGGCTGAAAAACTGTTTTTT.

This sequence joins TRBV27 and TRBJ1-2; 9 nucleotides line up with TRBD1. Germline V gene sequence: CDR1 MNHEY, CDR2 SMNVEV (reference sequence). The CDR3 is made up of 14 amino acids. V shed 0 bases, J shed 6 bases, and the junction held 2 bases outside the gene matches. The CDR3 spells CASSLSGTGNGYTF. The CDR3 DNA is TGTGCCAGCAGTTTATCGGGGACAGGGAATGGCTACACCTTC.

This chain joins TRBV5-1 and TRBJ1-5; possibly TRBD1 for D (5 bases). Trimming took off 7 bases at V and 5 bases at J, with 16 bases between the two ends. The CDR3 runs 14 residues. Germline V gene sequence: CDR1 SGHRS, CDR2 YFSETQ. CDR3 sequence: CASSPGGADQPQHF. CDR3 sequence (DNA): TGCGCCAGCTCCCCGGGCGGGGCTGATCAGCCCCAGCATTTT. Complete variable domain (other parts from reference TRBV5-1 and TRBJ1-5): KAGVTQTPRYLIKTRGQQVTLSCSPISGHRSVSWYQQTPGQGLQFLFEYFSETQRNKGNFPGRFSGRQFSNSRSEMNVSTLELGDSALYLCASSPGGADQPQHFGDGTRLSIL.

The V call is TRBV12-5, the J call TRBJ1-2, with D possibly TRBD1 on 5 matching bases. The V gene lost 7 bases and the J gene lost 4 bases, with 16 bases spanning the gap. The CDR3 has 14 residues. CDR1 and CDR2 (germline): LGHNT, FRNRAP. The CDR3 nucleotides are TGTGCTAGTGCCATTATCAAGGGGATCTATGGCTACACCTTC. Amino acids: CASAIIKGIYGYTF.

Only one count was recorded for this clone. V is TRBV18 and J is TRBJ1-4; 7 bases line up with TRBD1. The germline V gene has CDR1 KGHSH and CDR2 LQKENI. V lost 8 bases and J lost 5; bases outside the gene matches: 8. There are 14 residues in the CDR3. This chain's CDR3 is CASTNRQGNEKLFF. In nucleotides, the CDR3 is TGTGCCAGCACGAACCGACAGGGAAATGAAAAACTGTTTTTT. Full variable domain (outside the CDR3, taken from reference TRBV18 and TRBJ1-4): NAGVMQNPRHLVRRRGQEARLRCSPMKGHSHVYWYRQLPEEGLKFMVYLQKENIIDESGMPKERFSAEFPKEGPSILRIQQVVRGDSAAYFCASTNRQGNEKLFFGSGTQLSVL.

This chain uses TRBV28 with TRBJ2-5, with 9 bases fitting TRBD2. Trimming removed 2 bases from V and 4 bases from J; junction bases left unmatched: 5. This CDR3 spans 15 amino acids. Germline lookup yields CDR1 MDHEN and CDR2 SYDVKM. CDR3 bases: TGTGCCAGCAGTTTACAAGAAGCGGGAGGAGAGACCCAGTACTTC. Translating it yields CASSLQEAGGETQYF.

V gene TRBV7-9 combines with J gene TRBJ2-7; 9 bases are shared with TRBD1. V gave up 1 base and J gave up 5 bases; unmatched junction bases: 9. Per germline, CDR1 SEHNR and CDR2 FQNEAQ (reference sequence). The CDR3 covers 16 residues. The CDR3 is CASSLVPGQGTDEQYF. CDR3 sequence (DNA): TGTGCCAGCAGCTTAGTCCCAGGACAGGGGACCGACGAGCAGTACTTC.

This sequence joins TRBV2 and TRBJ1-1; D may be TRBD1 (6 bases). Germline CDR1 and CDR2: SNHLY and FYNNEI. There are 14 residues in the CDR3. Trimming cost V 6 bases and J 2 bases, with 13 bases left between them. CDR3 sequence reads: CASSTGNKNTEAFF. As DNA, the CDR3 is TGTGCCAGCAGCACAGGGAATAAAAACACTGAAGCTTTCTTT.

The chain uses TRBV30 and TRBJ2-7; TRBD1 matches 9 bases. The V gene end was trimmed by 4 bases and the J gene end by 2 bases; junction bases not matched to a gene: 12. Germline V gives CDR1 GTSNPN, CDR2 SVGIG (reference sequence). The CDR3 covers 16 residues. Here the CDR3 DNA reads TGTGCCTGGAAAGGCGGTCCGGACAGGGGAACCTACGAGCAGTACTTC. Its protein is CAWKGGPDRGTYEQYF.

This clone appeared a few times. The chain recombines TRBV5-5 with TRBJ2-2; 7 nucleotides match TRBD2. The CDR3 consists of 15 residues. The ends lost 4 bases at V and 3 bases at J; junction bases unmatched: 6. Germline V gives CDR1 SGHKS, CDR2 YYEKEE (reference sequence). This CDR3 reads CASSTPGLYTGELFF. The CDR3 coding sequence is TGTGCCAGCAGCACCCCGGGACTATACACCGGGGAGCTGTTTTTT.

The chain links TRBV12-3 or TRBV12-4 to TRBJ2-7; D is perhaps TRBD1 (6 bases). This CDR3 has 13 amino acids. Trimming pared 6 bases from V and 6 bases from J, leaving 15 bases between. In DNA form, the CDR3 reads TGTGCCAGCAGGACCAACAGGGCACCCGAGCAGTACTTC. This encodes CASRTNRAPEQYF.

The V gene is TRBV7-9, the J gene TRBJ1-4; 8 positions agree with TRBD1. Losses at the gene ends were 6 bases for V and 0 bases for J; bases not matched to a gene: 15. In germline, CDR1 is SEHNR, CDR2 FQNEAQ (reference sequence). The CDR3 loop spans 19 amino acids. CDR3 DNA sequence: TGTGCCAGCAGAGGACCCATTCACGACAGGGGCCCAACTAATGAAAAACTGTTTTTT. Translation: CASRGPIHDRGPTNEKLFF.